This entry lists 10 T cell receptor beta chains sequenced from one sample in a study of T cells in Graves' hyperthyroidism and ophthalmopathy. Amplified TCR beta CDR3 regions derived from RNA transcripts. With the HTBI primer set, the TCR CDR3 went through a first round of RT-PCR. TCRdb passed the multiplex PCR reads through MiXCR, listing each CDR3 protein once. The repertoire has more than 500,000 distinct CDR3 sequences, roughly 16% of them found once; the top ten carry roughly 29%. The sequenced material came from blood. The receptor set was obtained from a woman in her 30s with Graves' ophthalmopathy.

This clonotype occurred many times. V and J are TRBV10-3 and TRBJ2-1; perhaps TRBD2 as D (6 bases). V was trimmed by 8 bases and J by 3 bases, leaving 11 bases between them. This CDR3 region has 13 residues. Germline loops: CDR1 ENHRY, CDR2 SYGVKD. CDR3 bases: TGTGCCATCCTGAGGGAGGACTACAATGAGCAGTTCTTC. Its translation: CAILREDYNEQFF.

This clonotype was counted at least ten times. Here the CDR3 reads CASTLEGQPQHF. The CDR3, as DNA: TGTGCCAGCACCCTGGAGGGTCAGCCCCAGCATTTT. V gene TRBV12-3 or TRBV12-4 combines with J gene TRBJ1-5; unclear D gene. CDR3 length: 12 residues. V was pared by 7 bases and J by 6 bases, with 10 bases between.

This clonotype was recorded many times. The chain uses TRBV20-1 and TRBJ1-2; D is perhaps TRBD1 (5 bases). Trimming pared 5 bases from V and 3 bases from J, leaving 13 bases between. The germline CDR1 and CDR2 sequences are DFQATT and SNEGSKA (reference sequence). The CDR3 runs to 13 residues. The CDR3 here is CSAGASGDYGYTF. The CDR3 DNA sequence: TGCAGTGCTGGGGCCTCCGGGGACTATGGCTACACCTTC.

At least ten counts were recorded for this clonotype. This chain connects TRBV5-5 to TRBJ2-3, with 7 bases that match TRBD2. Germline V gives CDR1 SGHKS, CDR2 YYEKEE (reference sequence). The CDR3 has 14 amino acids. J gave up 4 bases and V 3 bases, and 5 bases lay outside the gene matches. The CDR3 sequence: CASSSSGEADTQYF. The DNA of the CDR3 is TGTGCCAGCAGCTCTAGCGGCGAGGCAGATACGCAGTATTTT.

This clonotype was picked up many times. The genes are TRBV18 and TRBJ2-1; no clear D. The V and J ends lost 4 bases and 3 bases respectively, with 10 bases between them. CDR1 and CDR2 (germline): KGHSH, LQKENI. This CDR3 is 14 amino acids long. The CDR3 loop reads CASSLEINYNEQFF. For the CDR3, the DNA is TGTGCCAGCTCACTCGAAATAAACTACAATGAGCAGTTCTTC. The full variable domain, with the rest looked up from reference TRBV18 and TRBJ2-1, is NAGVMQNPRHLVRRRGQEARLRCSPMKGHSHVYWYRQLPEEGLKFMVYLQKENIIDESGMPKERFSAEFPKEGPSILRIQQVVRGDSAAYFCASSLEINYNEQFFGPGTRLTVL.

This clonotype showed up many times. J is TRBJ2-1 and V is TRBV12-3 or TRBV12-4; D not certain. With 6 bases removed from V and 2 bases from J, the gap between germline ends came to 11 bases. The CDR3 runs 14 residues. The CDR3 sequence: CASSPQQAYNEQFF. CDR3 sequence (DNA): TGTGCCAGCAGCCCTCAGCAGGCCTACAATGAGCAGTTCTTC.

This clonotype was picked up a small number of times. The J gene is TRBJ2-3, the V gene TRBV10-3; 10 positions match TRBD2. CDR1 and CDR2 (germline): ENHRY, SYGVKD. The junction had 10 bases not matched to a gene; V was cut back by 3 bases and J by 4 bases. This CDR3 comprises 17 residues. CDR3 sequence (DNA): TGTGCCATCAGTGAACTTAAGCGGGAGGGCAGAGCAGATACGCAGTATTTT. Residues: CAISELKREGRADTQYF.

This chain links TRBV11-2 with TRBJ2-4; 8 nucleotides match TRBD1. The CDR3 loop spans 16 amino acids. Germline V gene sequence: CDR1 SGHAT, CDR2 FQNNGV. V dropped 1 base and J dropped 4; count of bases not matched to a gene: 6. The CDR3 is CASSLARTGLKNIQYF. The CDR3 DNA sequence: TGTGCCAGCAGCTTAGCTCGGACAGGGCTAAAAAACATTCAGTACTTC. The full variable domain, its missing parts supplied by reference TRBV11-2 and TRBJ2-4, is EAGVAQSPRYKIIEKRQSVAFWCNPISGHATLYWYQQILGQGPKLLIQFQNNGVVDDSQLPKDRFSAERLKGVDSTLKIQPAKLEDSAVYLCASSLARTGLKNIQYFGAGTRLSVL.

This clonotype turned up a few times. The CDR3 is CASRPQGGRLGYTF. In DNA, the CDR3 is TGTGCCAGCCGTCCACAAGGGGGGCGTCTTGGCTACACCTTC. The chain joins TRBV6-1 to TRBJ1-2; D is perhaps TRBD1 (6 bases). The V end was cut by 8 bases, the J end by 7 bases, with 20 bases between. CDR1 MNHNS and CDR2 SASEGT come from the germline V gene. The CDR3 runs to 14 residues.

A remark on this clonotype: Possible read error: a much larger clone is one base away. The V and J genes are TRBV20-1 and TRBJ2-3; D possibly corresponds to TRBD1 (6 bases). Germline loops: CDR1 DFQATT, CDR2 SNEGSKA (reference sequence). The CDR3 spans 14 residues. V was trimmed by 5 bases and J by 0 bases, leaving 12 bases between them. CDR3: CSAGQSPSTDTQYF. The CDR3, as DNA: TGCAGTGCTGGACAGAGCCCTAGCACAGATACGCAGTATTTT.